The 12 T cell receptor beta chains listed next were all sequenced from one sample in a study of blood T cells in healthy people across ages. A J-beta primer mix and a sample-barcoded 5' primer were used in a second PCR of about 7 to 12 cycles. TCRdb processed the 5' RACE reads anew with MiXCR; each CDR3 protein has one entry. The table has roughly 500,000 distinct CDR3 sequences, 27% seen once. Sequenced: blood. The receptors shown here come from a woman in her sixties or seventies in good health.

Only a few counts were recorded for this clonotype. V gene TRBV27 combines with J gene TRBJ1-1; 7 bases agree with TRBD1. The CDR3 totals 14 residues. Per germline, CDR1 MNHEY and CDR2 SMNVEV (reference sequence). V was pared by 6 bases and J by 8 bases, with 12 bases of the junction left unmatched. CDR3 sequence: CASSSLLTGREAFF. The CDR3 region has the DNA TGTGCCAGCAGCTCGCTTCTGACAGGGCGGGAAGCTTTCTTT.

In its sample, this clonotype was seen a few times. This chain joins TRBV5-1 and TRBJ2-3; 12 nucleotides match TRBD2. This CDR3 comprises 17 residues. Germline V lookup: CDR1 SGHRS, CDR2 YFSETQ. The J segment lost 4 bases and the V segment lost 1 base, leaving 7 bases of the junction unmatched. The CDR3 DNA reads as TGCGCCAGCAGCTTGAGGACTAGCGGGGACCTCCCAGATACGCAGTATTTT. It specifies CASSLRTSGDLPDTQYF.

This clonotype appeared a few times. The chain joins TRBV5-1 to TRBJ2-3, with D unresolved. The CDR3 covers 12 residues. V lost 7 bases and J 5 bases, leaving 11 bases between the germline ends. The germline V gene has CDR1 SGHRS and CDR2 YFSETQ. The CDR3 region has the DNA TGCGCCAGCGGGATTCAGGAAGATACGCAGTATTTT. Amino acid sequence: CASGIQEDTQYF.

J is TRBJ2-6 and V is TRBV28; TRBD2 matches 8 bases. Germline values: CDR1 MDHEN, CDR2 SYDVKM. The CDR3 runs 14 residues. The junction had 9 bases not matched to a gene; V was cut back by 6 bases and J by 11 bases. In DNA form, the CDR3 reads TGTGCCAGCAGAACCGGGGGGGTCAAAGACGTCCTGACTTTC. It is translated as CASRTGGVKDVLTF.

This clonotype has a count of ten or more. This chain connects TRBV7-9 to TRBJ1-5; maybe TRBD1 (6 bases). The CDR3 runs to 16 residues. Looked up from germline, CDR1 is SEHNR and CDR2 is FQNEAQ (reference sequence). With 1 base removed from V and 3 bases from J, the gap between germline ends came to 13 bases. The CDR3 DNA follows: TGTGCCAGCAGCTTAGGACGGGCAGGGGACAATCAGCCCCAGCATTTT. It encodes CASSLGRAGDNQPQHF.

This clonotype was recorded a few times. The chain joins TRBV13 to TRBJ2-7; 8 bases agree with TRBD2. Unmatched junction bases numbered 1, after V lost 0 bases and J lost 0 bases. This CDR3 spans 15 amino acids. Germline CDR1 and CDR2: PRHDT and FYEKMQ (reference sequence). This CDR3 is CASSLGLADSYEQYF. In nucleotides, the CDR3 is TGTGCCAGCAGCTTAGGACTAGCGGACTCCTACGAGCAGTACTTC.

This clonotype came up a few times. This rearrangement joins TRBV20-1 to TRBJ1-4; no clear D gene. CDR3 length equals 14 residues. Germline CDR1 reads DFQATT; CDR2 reads SNEGSKA (reference sequence). The V end lost 5 bases, the J end lost 0 bases, and 10 bases lay between the germline ends. The CDR3 DNA reads TGCAGTGCTTACACGTCCGCAACTAATGAAAAACTGTTTTTT. Its translation is CSAYTSATNEKLFF.

This clonotype was counted only a few times. The rearrangement joins TRBV27 to TRBJ2-5; 7 nucleotides agree with TRBD2. The CDR3 consists of 15 residues. Per germline, CDR1 MNHEY and CDR2 SMNVEV (reference sequence). The V gene end was trimmed by 11 bases and the J gene end by 5 bases; junction bases not matched to a gene: 17. The CDR3 is CASSKKPGGPETQYF. CDR3 DNA: TGTGCCTCGTCGAAGAAACCGGGGGGACCGGAGACCCAGTACTTC.

This clonotype has more than one count but fewer than ten. The chain joins TRBV5-5 to TRBJ1-1, with a tentative D call TRBD1 (6 bases). Trimming cost V 2 bases and J 0 bases, with 14 bases left between them. This CDR3 region has 16 residues. Germline lookup yields CDR1 SGHKS and CDR2 YYEKEE (reference sequence). CDR3 nucleotide sequence: TGTGCCAGCAGCTTCCGGGGGGACACGGTGAACACTGAAGCTTTCTTT. Translating it yields CASSFRGDTVNTEAFF.

A few counts support this clonotype. The chain has TRBV7-3 and TRBJ2-5; D may be TRBD2 (6 bases). The J call may be wrong; the DNA end is better matched by TRBJ2-1. The CDR3 is 15 amino acids. CDR1 and CDR2 from the germline V gene are SGHTA and FQGTGA. The DNA of the CDR3 is TGTGCCAGCAGCCCCCAAGGCGGGGTGTACAATGAGCAGTTCTTC. This translates into CASSPQGGVYNEQFF.

This clonotype was observed a handful of times. A read error may produce the germline difference seen at one junction end. The rearrangement joins TRBV4-2 to TRBJ1-1; 12 nucleotides agree with TRBD1. Germline V lookup: CDR1 LGHNA, CDR2 YNFKEQ. The CDR3 loop spans 16 amino acids. CDR3 in DNA: TGTGCCAGCAGCCGCACCGGGACAGGGGGCTACACTGAGGCTTTCTTT. Encoded protein: CASSRTGTGGYTEAFF.

V usage is TRBV5-6 and J usage is TRBJ1-1; no reliable D call. The CDR3 totals 12 residues. Germline V gene lookup returns CDR1 SGHDT and CDR2 YYEEEE. Between the trimmed V and J ends, which lost 5 bases and 3 bases, there was a span of 8 bases. CDR3 protein: CASSRHDTEAFF. As DNA, the CDR3 is TGTGCCAGCAGTAGACACGACACTGAAGCTTTCTTT.